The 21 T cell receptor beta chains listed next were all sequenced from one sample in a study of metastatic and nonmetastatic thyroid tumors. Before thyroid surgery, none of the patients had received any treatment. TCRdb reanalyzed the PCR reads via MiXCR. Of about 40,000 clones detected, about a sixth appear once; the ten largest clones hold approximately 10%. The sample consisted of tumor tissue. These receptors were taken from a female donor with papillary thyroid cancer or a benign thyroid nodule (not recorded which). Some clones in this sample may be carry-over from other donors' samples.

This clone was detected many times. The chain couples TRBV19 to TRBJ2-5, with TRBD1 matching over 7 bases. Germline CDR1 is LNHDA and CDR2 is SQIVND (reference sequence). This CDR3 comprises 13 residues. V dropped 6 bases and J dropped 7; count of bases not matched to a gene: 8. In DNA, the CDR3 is TGTGCCAGTAGGGGACAGCCGGGTGGGACCCAGTACTTC. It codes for CASRGQPGGTQYF.

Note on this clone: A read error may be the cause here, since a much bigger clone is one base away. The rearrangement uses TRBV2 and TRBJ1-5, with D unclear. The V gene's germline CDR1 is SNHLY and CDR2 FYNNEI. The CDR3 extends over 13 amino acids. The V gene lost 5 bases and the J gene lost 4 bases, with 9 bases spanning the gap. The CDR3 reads CASSPHLNQPQHF. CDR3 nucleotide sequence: TGTGCCAGCAGTCCCCATCTAAATCAGCCCCAGCATTTT.

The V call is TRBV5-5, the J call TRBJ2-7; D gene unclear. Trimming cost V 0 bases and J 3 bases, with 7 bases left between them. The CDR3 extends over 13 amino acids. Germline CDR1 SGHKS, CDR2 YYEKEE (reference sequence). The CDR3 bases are TGTGCCAGCAGCTTGGATTTTGACTACGAGCAGTACTTC. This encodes CASSLDFDYEQYF.

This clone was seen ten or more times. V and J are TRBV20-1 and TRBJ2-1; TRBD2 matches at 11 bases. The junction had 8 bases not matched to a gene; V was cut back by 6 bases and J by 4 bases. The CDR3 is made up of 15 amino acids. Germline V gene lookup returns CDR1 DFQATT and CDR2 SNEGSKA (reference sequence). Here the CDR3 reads CSALKTSGKYNEQFF. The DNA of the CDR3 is TGCAGTGCGCTAAAGACTAGCGGGAAGTACAATGAGCAGTTCTTC.

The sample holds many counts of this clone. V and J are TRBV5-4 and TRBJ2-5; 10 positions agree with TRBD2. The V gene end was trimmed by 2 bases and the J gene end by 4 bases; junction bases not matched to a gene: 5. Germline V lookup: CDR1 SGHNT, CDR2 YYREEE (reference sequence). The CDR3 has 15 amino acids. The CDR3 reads CASSFYVAGGETQYF. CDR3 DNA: TGTGCCAGCAGCTTTTATGTAGCGGGAGGAGAGACCCAGTACTTC. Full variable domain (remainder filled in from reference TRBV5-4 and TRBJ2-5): ETGVTQSPTHLIKTRGQQVTLRCSSQSGHNTVSWYQQALGQGPQFIFQYYREEENGRGNFPPRFSGLQFPNYSSELNVNALELDDSALYLCASSFYVAGGETQYFGPGTRLLVL.

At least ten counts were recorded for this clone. CDR3 nucleotide sequence: TGTGCCAGCAGCATAGGGCGGGAAGCCTACGAGCAGTACTTC. Translating it yields CASSIGREAYEQYF. The chain couples TRBV7-8 to TRBJ2-7; tentative D call: TRBD2 (6 bases). Per the germline V gene, CDR1 is SGHVS and CDR2 is FQNEAQ. The length of the CDR3 is 14 residues. Deletions cut 5 bases from V and 2 bases from J, with 13 bases between. The full variable domain, its missing parts supplied by reference TRBV7-8 and TRBJ2-7, is GAGVSQSPRYKVAKRGQDVALRCDPISGHVSLFWYQQALGQGPEFLTYFQNEAQLDKSGLPSDRFFAERPEGSVSTLKIQRTQQEDSAVYLCASSIGREAYEQYFGPGTRLTVT.

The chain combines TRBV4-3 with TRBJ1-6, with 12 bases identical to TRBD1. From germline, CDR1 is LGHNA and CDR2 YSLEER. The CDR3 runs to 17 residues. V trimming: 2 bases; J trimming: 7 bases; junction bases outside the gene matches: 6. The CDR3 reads CASSQWGQGARNSPLHF. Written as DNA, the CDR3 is TGCGCCAGCAGCCAATGGGGACAGGGGGCACGAAATTCACCCCTCCACTTT.

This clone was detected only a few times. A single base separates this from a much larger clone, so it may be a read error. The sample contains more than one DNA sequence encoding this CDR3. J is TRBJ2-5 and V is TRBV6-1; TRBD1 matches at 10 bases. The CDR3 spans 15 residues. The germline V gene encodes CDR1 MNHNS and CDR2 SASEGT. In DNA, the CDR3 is TGTGCCAGCAGTGAGGGACAGGGGATCCAAGAGACACAGTACTTC. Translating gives CASSEGQGIQETQYF.

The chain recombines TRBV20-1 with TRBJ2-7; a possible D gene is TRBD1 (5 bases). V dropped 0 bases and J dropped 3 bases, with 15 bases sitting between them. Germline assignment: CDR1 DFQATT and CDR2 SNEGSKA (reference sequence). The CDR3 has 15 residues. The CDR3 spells CSARDLVRVLYEQYF. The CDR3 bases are TGCAGTGCTAGAGATCTTGTCAGGGTGCTCTACGAGCAGTACTTC.

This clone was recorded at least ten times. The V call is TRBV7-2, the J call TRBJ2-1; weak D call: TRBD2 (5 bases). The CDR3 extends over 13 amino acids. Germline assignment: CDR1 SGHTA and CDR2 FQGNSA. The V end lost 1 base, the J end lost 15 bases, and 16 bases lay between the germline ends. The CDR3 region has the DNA TGTGCCAGCAGCTTAGAGAGGAGGCTAGTTGTGTTCTTC. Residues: CASSLERRLVVFF.

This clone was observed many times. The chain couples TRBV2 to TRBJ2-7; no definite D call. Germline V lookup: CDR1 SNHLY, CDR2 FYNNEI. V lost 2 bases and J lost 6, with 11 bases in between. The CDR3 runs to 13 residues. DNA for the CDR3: TGTGCCAGCAGTGAAAGGCAAGATAGCGAGCAGTACTTC. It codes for CASSERQDSEQYF.

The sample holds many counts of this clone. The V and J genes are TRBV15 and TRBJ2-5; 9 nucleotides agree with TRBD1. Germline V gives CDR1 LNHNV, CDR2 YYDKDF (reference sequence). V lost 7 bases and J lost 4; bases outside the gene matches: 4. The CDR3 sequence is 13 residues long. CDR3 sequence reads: CATKRGQGETQYF. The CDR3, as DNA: TGTGCCACCAAGCGGGGACAGGGAGAGACCCAGTACTTC.

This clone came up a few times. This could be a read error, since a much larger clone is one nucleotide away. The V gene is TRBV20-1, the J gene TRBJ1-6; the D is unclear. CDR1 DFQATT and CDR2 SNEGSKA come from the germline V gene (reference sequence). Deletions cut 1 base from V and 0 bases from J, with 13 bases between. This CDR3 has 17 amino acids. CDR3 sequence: CSARANLGSSYNSPLHF. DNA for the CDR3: TGCAGTGCTAGAGCGAACTTGGGGAGCTCCTATAATTCACCCCTCCACTTT.

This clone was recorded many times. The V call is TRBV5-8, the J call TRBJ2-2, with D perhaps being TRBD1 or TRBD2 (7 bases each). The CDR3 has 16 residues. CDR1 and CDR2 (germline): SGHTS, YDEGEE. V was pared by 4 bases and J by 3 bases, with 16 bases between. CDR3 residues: CASSPRGGSDTGELFF. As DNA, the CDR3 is TGTGCCAGCAGCCCCAGGGGGGGTTCGGACACCGGGGAGCTGTTTTTT.

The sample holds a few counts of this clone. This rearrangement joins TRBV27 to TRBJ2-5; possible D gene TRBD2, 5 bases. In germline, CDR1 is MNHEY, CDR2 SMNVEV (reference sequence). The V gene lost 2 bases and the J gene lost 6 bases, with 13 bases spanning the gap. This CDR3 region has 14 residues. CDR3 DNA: TGTGCCAGCAGTTTAATCGACGGGGATAAGACCCAGTACTTC. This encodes CASSLIDGDKTQYF.

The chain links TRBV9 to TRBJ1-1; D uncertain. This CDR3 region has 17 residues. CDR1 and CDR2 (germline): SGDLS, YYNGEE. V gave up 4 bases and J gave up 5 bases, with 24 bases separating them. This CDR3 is CASSPSTVMSWSTEAFF. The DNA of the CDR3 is TGTGCCAGCAGCCCTTCTACAGTGATGTCATGGTCGACTGAAGCTTTCTTT. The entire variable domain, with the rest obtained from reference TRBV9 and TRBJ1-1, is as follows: DSGVTQTPKHLITATGQRVTLRCSPRSGDLSVYWYQQSLDQGLQFLIQYYNGEERAKGNILERFSAQQFPDLHSELNLSSLELGDSALYFCASSPSTVMSWSTEAFFGQGTRLTVV.

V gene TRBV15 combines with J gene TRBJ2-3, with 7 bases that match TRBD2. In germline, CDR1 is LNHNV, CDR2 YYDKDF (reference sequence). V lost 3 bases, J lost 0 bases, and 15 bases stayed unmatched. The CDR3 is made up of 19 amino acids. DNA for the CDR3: TGTGCCACCAGCAGTGACAGACGCCTCGGGAGGAAGAGCACAGATACGCAGTATTTT. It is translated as CATSSDRRLGRKSTDTQYF. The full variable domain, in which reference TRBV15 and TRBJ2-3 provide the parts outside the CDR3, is DAMVIQNPRYQVTQFGKPVTLSCSQTLNHNVMYWYQQKSSQAPKLLFHYYDKDFNNEADTPDNFQSRRPNTSFCFLDIRSPGLGDTAMYLCATSSDRRLGRKSTDTQYFGPGTRLTVL.

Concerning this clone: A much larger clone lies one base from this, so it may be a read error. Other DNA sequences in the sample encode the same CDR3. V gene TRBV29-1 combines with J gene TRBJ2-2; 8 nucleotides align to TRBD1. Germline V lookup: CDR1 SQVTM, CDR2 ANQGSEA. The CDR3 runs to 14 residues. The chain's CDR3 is CSAGQGTNTGELFF. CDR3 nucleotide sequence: TGCAGCGCAGGACAGGGTACGAACACCGGGGAACTGTTTTTT.

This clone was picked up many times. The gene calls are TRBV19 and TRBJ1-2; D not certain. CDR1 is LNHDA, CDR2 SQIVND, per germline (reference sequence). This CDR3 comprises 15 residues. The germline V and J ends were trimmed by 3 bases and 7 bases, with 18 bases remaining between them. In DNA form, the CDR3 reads TGTGCCAGTAGTATCGACCAAATTAAAGTCGCTGGCTACACCTTC. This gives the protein CASSIDQIKVAGYTF.

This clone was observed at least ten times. CDR3 loop: CASSPPAPLNSGNTIYF. The DNA of the CDR3 is TGTGCCAGCTCACCACCGGCTCCACTTAACTCTGGAAACACCATATATTTT. The chain is built from TRBV18 and TRBJ1-3; D not certain. CDR1 is KGHSH, CDR2 LQKENI, per germline. The length of the CDR3 is 17 residues. With 0 bases removed from V and 0 bases from J, the gap between germline ends came to 12 bases.

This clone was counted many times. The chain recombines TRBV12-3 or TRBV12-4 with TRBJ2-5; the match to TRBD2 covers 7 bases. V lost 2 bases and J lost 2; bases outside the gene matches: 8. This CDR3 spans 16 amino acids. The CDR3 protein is CASSLRSGGGQETQYF. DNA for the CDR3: TGTGCCAGCAGTTTAAGATCGGGGGGAGGGCAAGAGACCCAGTACTTC.